This TCR beta chain came from a study of blood T cell repertoires in COVID-19. The V gene's germline CDR1 is KGHSH and CDR2 LQKENI. The V and J ends lost 3 bases and 7 bases respectively, with 19 bases between them. The CDR3 loop spans 16 amino acids. The protocol was immunoSEQ multiplex PCR, while the TCRdb copy is restricted to in-frame clones and leaves out a portion. The table lists approximately 100,000 clones, around 84% of them singletons. The sequence was collected from a human donor in a cohort sampled during active COVID-19. The chain links TRBV18 to TRBJ2-1; the D gene is possibly TRBD2 (7 bases). Sample: peripheral blood. The CDR3 loop reads CASSPSGAGAGNEQFF. The CDR3 DNA reads as TGTGCCAGCTCACCCTCGGGGGCGGGAGCTGGGAATGAGCAGTTCTTC.